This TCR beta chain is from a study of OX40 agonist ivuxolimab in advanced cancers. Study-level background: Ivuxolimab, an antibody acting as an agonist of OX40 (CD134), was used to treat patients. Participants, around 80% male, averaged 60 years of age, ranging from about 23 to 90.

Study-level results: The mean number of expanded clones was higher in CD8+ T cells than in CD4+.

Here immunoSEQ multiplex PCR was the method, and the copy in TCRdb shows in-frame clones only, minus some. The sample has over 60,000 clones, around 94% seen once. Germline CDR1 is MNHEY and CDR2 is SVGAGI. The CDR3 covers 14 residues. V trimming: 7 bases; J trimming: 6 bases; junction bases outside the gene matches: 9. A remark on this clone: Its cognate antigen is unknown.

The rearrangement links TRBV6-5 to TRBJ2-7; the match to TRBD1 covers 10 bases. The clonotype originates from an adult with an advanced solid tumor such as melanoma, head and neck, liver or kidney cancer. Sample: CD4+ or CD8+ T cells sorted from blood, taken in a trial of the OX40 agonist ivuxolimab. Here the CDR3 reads CASTPGTGVTEQYF. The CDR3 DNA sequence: TGTGCCAGCACCCCGGGGACAGGGGTAACCGAGCAGTACTTC.